One TCR beta chain is described in this entry. The data were taken from a study of neoadjuvant nivolumab and ipilimumab in lung cancer. TCRdb's table, derived via immunoSEQ multiplex PCR, lists solely in-frame clones and lacks some. The sample consists of some 28,000 clones, more than 80% of them appearing once. V shed 5 bases and J shed 3 bases, with 8 bases lying between them. Per germline, CDR1 SNHLY and CDR2 FYNNEI. The CDR3 runs 13 residues. The genes are TRBV2 and TRBJ1-5, with D perhaps TRBD1 (5 bases). This receptor was taken from an adult with non-small cell lung cancer. Specimen: tumor tissue, collected after neoadjuvant nivolumab, alone or with ipilimumab, at or shortly before surgery. The CDR3 region is CASSRGPNQPQHF. In DNA, the CDR3 is TGTGCCAGCAGTCGGGGACCCAATCAGCCCCAGCATTTT. The full variable domain, rest sourced from reference TRBV2 and TRBJ1-5, is EPEVTQTPSHQVTQMGQEVILRCVPISNHLYFYWYRQILGQKVEFLVSFYNNEISEKSEIFDDQFSVERPDGSNFTLKIRSTKLEDSAMYFCASSRGPNQPQHFGDGTRLSIL.